What follows are 32 T cell receptor beta chains derived from one specimen sequenced in a study of identical twins (dated by TCRdb to the mid-2010s). The library was built by means of 5' RACE. Sequenced on an Illumina HiSeq 2000. TCRdb applied fastp at Q25 and MiXCR to the public reads, then kept only in-frame beta chains. Under each unique CDR3 protein, matching rows form one entry showing the most common genes and DNA. In all, the sample holds fewer than 900,000 distinct CDR3 sequences, and 15% to 20% of those were seen once. The ten largest clones add up to roughly 14% of the sample. This sample was also put to use in a study of T cells expressing NK-cell markers.

The sample consisted of PBMCs. These TCRs come from a woman younger than 35 in good health.

This clonotype came up many times. V gene TRBV5-1 combines with J gene TRBJ1-1, with D possibly matching TRBD1 (5 bases). The V and J ends lost 0 bases and 5 bases respectively, with 8 bases between them. The CDR3 is 13 amino acids. Germline V gives CDR1 SGHRS, CDR2 YFSETQ. CDR3 sequence reads: CASSLVAGTEAFF. Here the CDR3 DNA reads TGCGCCAGCAGCTTGGTGGCAGGGACTGAAGCTTTCTTT.

The chain couples TRBV27 to TRBJ2-6; TRBD1 matches at 7 bases. The germline V gene has CDR1 MNHEY and CDR2 SMNVEV (reference sequence). V shed 6 bases, J shed 4 bases, and the junction held 9 bases outside the gene matches. The CDR3 covers 16 residues. Here the CDR3 DNA reads TGTGCCAGCAGGATGGGAACAGGGGCCGGGGCCAACGTCCTGACTTTC. Translating it yields CASRMGTGAGANVLTF.

This clonotype was seen many times. The chain joins TRBV5-5 to TRBJ2-1; TRBD1 agrees at 9 bases. The junction had 2 bases not matched to a gene; V was cut back by 3 bases and J by 1 base. The CDR3 is 15 amino acids. Germline V gene data show CDR1 as SGHKS and CDR2 as YYEKEE (reference sequence). CDR3 DNA sequence: TGTGCCAGCAGCTACGGACAGGGGTCCTACAATGAGCAGTTCTTC. This codes for CASSYGQGSYNEQFF.

The rearrangement joins TRBV10-3 to TRBJ2-5; D unresolved. The germline gives CDR1 ENHRY, CDR2 SYGVKD. Trimming took off 5 bases at V and 3 bases at J, with 19 bases between the two ends. There are 16 residues in the CDR3. The CDR3 nucleotides read TGTGCCATCAGTTCCGGACGAATGATAACAGAAGAGACCCAGTACTTC. Translating gives CAISSGRMITEETQYF.

This clonotype showed up many times. The rearrangement links TRBV12-3 or TRBV12-4 to TRBJ2-7; 13 bases agree with TRBD2. The CDR3 extends over 15 amino acids. With 5 bases clipped from V and 1 base from J, the junction kept 2 bases outside the gene matches. The CDR3: CASSGTSGVSYEQYF. The CDR3 DNA is TGTGCCAGCAGTGGGACTAGCGGGGTTTCCTACGAGCAGTACTTC.

This clonotype was seen repeatedly, ten times or more. The chain links TRBV5-8 to TRBJ1-5; D is unclear. CDR1 and CDR2 (germline): SGHTS, YDEGEE. This CDR3 is built from 13 residues. The germline V and J ends were trimmed by 2 bases and 3 bases, with 6 bases remaining between them. As DNA, the CDR3 is TGTGCCAGCAGCTTCACAGTCAATCAGCCCCAGCATTTT. Encoded protein: CASSFTVNQPQHF.

This chain connects TRBV7-2 to TRBJ2-1; weak D call: TRBD2 (7 bases). The CDR3 extends over 17 amino acids. Trimming pared 5 bases from V and 1 base from J, leaving 18 bases between. Germline V gene sequence: CDR1 SGHTA, CDR2 FQGNSA. DNA for the CDR3: TGTGCCAGCAGCCCCTGGGGGGGCCCTAAATCCTACAATGAGCAGTTCTTC. It yields the protein CASSPWGGPKSYNEQFF. Full variable domain (remainder filled in from reference TRBV7-2 and TRBJ2-1): GAGVSQSPSNKVTEKGKDVELRCDPISGHTALYWYRQSLGQGLEFLIYFQGNSAPDKSGLPSDRFSAERTGGSVSTLTIQRTQQEDSAVYLCASSPWGGPKSYNEQFFGPGTRLTVL.

The rearrangement uses TRBV5-1 and TRBJ2-7; D tentatively fits TRBD1 or TRBD2 (5 bases each). The germline V gene encodes CDR1 SGHRS and CDR2 YFSETQ. The ends were cut back, 4 bases at V and 2 bases at J, with 16 bases in the middle. The CDR3 is made up of 15 amino acids. In DNA form, the CDR3 reads TGCGCCAGCAGCCTCATCGTCGGGGCCACCTACGAGCAGTACTTC. Translation gives CASSLIVGATYEQYF.

The chain links TRBV7-8 to TRBJ2-5, with D possibly TRBD2 on 6 matching bases. Germline lookup yields CDR1 SGHVS and CDR2 FQNEAQ. V lost 5 bases and J 5 bases, leaving 18 bases between the germline ends. The CDR3 has 15 residues. CDR3 DNA: TGTGCCAGCAGCCCCTGGTTAGTGGCGGGGGAGACCCAGTACTTC. Protein product: CASSPWLVAGETQYF. Variable domain in full (rest from reference TRBV7-8 and TRBJ2-5): GAGVSQSPRYKVAKRGQDVALRCDPISGHVSLFWYQQALGQGPEFLTYFQNEAQLDKSGLPSDRFFAERPEGSVSTLKIQRTQQEDSAVYLCASSPWLVAGETQYFGPGTRLLVL.

V is TRBV5-1 and J is TRBJ2-1; 12 bases are shared with TRBD2. The CDR3 runs to 17 residues. Germline loops: CDR1 SGHRS, CDR2 YFSETQ. The junction had 14 bases not matched to a gene; V was cut back by 9 bases and J by 4 bases. CDR3 protein: CATSMTSGSTRYNEQFF. The CDR3 DNA reads as TGCGCCACCTCAATGACTAGCGGGAGTACGCGATACAATGAGCAGTTCTTC.

The V gene is TRBV24-1, the J gene TRBJ2-2, with TRBD1 matching over 8 bases. This CDR3 is built from 16 residues. J gave up 5 bases and V 4 bases, and 8 bases lay outside the gene matches. CDR1 KGHDR and CDR2 SFDVKD come from the germline V gene. CDR3 DNA sequence: TGTGCCACCAGTGACCCACGACAGGGGTCGACCGGGGAGCTGTTTTTT. Translation gives CATSDPRQGSTGELFF.

This clonotype was detected a few times. V gene TRBV18 combines with J gene TRBJ2-7; 10 bases match TRBD2. After removal of 2 bases from V and 4 bases from J, the junction contained 11 bases not matched to a gene. CDR1 and CDR2 from the germline V gene are KGHSH and LQKENI. The CDR3 has 17 residues. This CDR3 is CASSPVLAGVGKYEQYF. CDR3 nucleotides: TGTGCCAGCTCACCAGTTCTAGCGGGAGTGGGAAAATACGAGCAGTACTTC.

The chain uses TRBV7-6 and TRBJ2-1; 8 bases are shared with TRBD2. The germline V gene encodes CDR1 SGHVS and CDR2 FNYEAQ. Losses at the gene ends were 3 bases for V and 0 bases for J; bases not matched to a gene: 7. This CDR3 region has 17 residues. CDR3 residues: CASSFLLAGSSYNEQFF. The CDR3 region has the DNA TGTGCCAGCAGCTTCCTATTAGCGGGGAGCTCCTACAATGAGCAGTTCTTC.

This clonotype was seen more than once but under ten times. The V gene is TRBV20-1, the J gene TRBJ2-5; D remains ambiguous. V lost 0 bases to trimming and J lost 5 bases, with 13 bases between them. This CDR3 comprises 14 residues. The germline V gene has CDR1 DFQATT and CDR2 SNEGSKA (reference sequence). The CDR3 DNA sequence: TGCAGTGCTAGAGATGTGGAGTTAGGGGAGACCCAGTACTTC. It translates to CSARDVELGETQYF.

The V call is TRBV7-9, the J call TRBJ2-7, with D perhaps TRBD1 or TRBD2 (6 bases each). The germline gives CDR1 SEHNR, CDR2 FQNEAQ (reference sequence). The ends were cut back, 7 bases at V and 2 bases at J, with 15 bases in the middle. The CDR3 sequence is 14 residues long. CDR3 nucleotides: TGTGCCAGCACTCTATGGGGGGCCACCTACGAGCAGTACTTC. Its protein product is CASTLWGATYEQYF.

Only a few counts were recorded for this clonotype. The chain joins TRBV6-1 to TRBJ2-2; 10 positions agree with TRBD2. The CDR3 is made up of 17 amino acids. V shed 6 bases and J 4 bases; nucleotides not matched to a gene: 11. In germline, CDR1 is MNHNS, CDR2 SASEGT. In DNA form, the CDR3 reads TGTGCCAGCAGCCAACCGGTCCTAGCGGGAGTCACCGGGGAGCTGTTTTTT. Translation gives CASSQPVLAGVTGELFF.

The chain uses TRBV27 and TRBJ2-3; a possible D gene is TRBD2 (5 bases). Trimming pared 4 bases from V and 0 bases from J, leaving 14 bases between. This CDR3 is 16 amino acids long. Per germline, CDR1 MNHEY and CDR2 SMNVEV (reference sequence). The CDR3 loop reads CASSYRKRLSTDTQYF. The CDR3 bases are TGTGCCAGCAGTTATAGGAAGCGGCTTAGCACAGATACGCAGTATTTT.

The chain combines TRBV27 with TRBJ2-7, with 9 bases lining up with TRBD2. J gave up 3 bases and V 6 bases, and 6 bases lay outside the gene matches. Germline V gene lookup returns CDR1 MNHEY and CDR2 SMNVEV (reference sequence). The CDR3 extends over 14 amino acids. The chain's CDR3 is CASSRQRGVYEQYF. The CDR3 bases are TGTGCCAGCAGCCGCCAGCGGGGGGTCTACGAGCAGTACTTC.

There are many counts of this clonotype. J is TRBJ1-2 and V is TRBV5-6; the match to TRBD1 covers 7 bases. The J segment lost 2 bases and the V segment lost 5 bases, leaving 6 bases of the junction unmatched. CDR3 length equals 14 residues. Germline CDR1 SGHDT, CDR2 YYEEEE. Here the CDR3 DNA reads TGTGCCAGCAGTTCCGGGACAGAGAACTATGGCTACACCTTC. Translating gives CASSSGTENYGYTF.

This clonotype was recorded a few times. This sequence joins TRBV7-3 and TRBJ2-7; D is undetermined. CDR3 size: 11 residues. CDR1 and CDR2 (germline): SGHTA, FQGTGA. V was clipped by 3 bases and J by 9 bases, with 9 bases between them. The CDR3 region is CASSFGWRQYF. CDR3 bases: TGTGCCAGCAGCTTTGGATGGAGGCAGTACTTC.

The chain employs TRBV7-2 and TRBJ2-3; tentatively, D is TRBD2 (6 bases). Germline assignment: CDR1 SGHTA and CDR2 FQGNSA. V lost 4 bases and J 6 bases, leaving 14 bases between the germline ends. The CDR3 contains 14 residues. The CDR3 nucleotides read TGTGCCAGCAGCTATAGGACCCGGGAGGATACGCAGTATTTT. Protein product: CASSYRTREDTQYF.

The V and J genes are TRBV5-6 and TRBJ2-1; the D gene is possibly TRBD1 (7 bases). Deletions cut 4 bases from V and 6 bases from J, with 23 bases between. This CDR3 region has 17 residues. Germline V gene sequence: CDR1 SGHDT, CDR2 YYEEEE. The CDR3 loop is CASSLREARGAGNEQFF. The CDR3 DNA is TGTGCCAGCAGCCTACGTGAGGCCAGGGGGGCGGGCAATGAGCAGTTCTTC.

In nucleotides, the CDR3 is TGTGCCAGCAGTTTTCGCAGGGGGGACGGGGAGCTGTTTTTT. Its translation is CASSFRRGDGELFF. This chain connects TRBV27 to TRBJ2-2; TRBD1 might be the D (7 bases). Germline V gene lookup returns CDR1 MNHEY and CDR2 SMNVEV (reference sequence). Trimming removed 3 bases at V and 7 bases at J, with 12 bases between. The CDR3 runs to 14 residues.

This clonotype appeared a few times. The rearrangement links TRBV5-1 to TRBJ1-6; 12 bases match TRBD1. The V gene's germline CDR1 is SGHRS and CDR2 YFSETQ. J gave up 13 bases and V 0 bases, and 5 bases lay outside the gene matches. The CDR3 has 15 residues. CDR3 loop: CASSLDWDRGRPLHF. The CDR3 DNA follows: TGCGCCAGCAGCTTGGATTGGGACAGGGGGCGGCCCCTCCACTTT.

The chain employs TRBV7-2 and TRBJ2-7, with 7 positions matching TRBD2. Germline V gene sequence: CDR1 SGHTA, CDR2 FQGNSA. This CDR3 has 13 residues. V shed 5 bases, J shed 7 bases, and the junction held 8 bases outside the gene matches. The CDR3 bases are TGTGCCAGCAGCCCCGGACTAGTGCGGGAGCAGTACTTC. Protein product: CASSPGLVREQYF.

The chain joins TRBV29-1 to TRBJ1-3, with D tentatively TRBD1 (5 bases). V gave up 4 bases and J gave up 2 bases, with 12 bases separating them. This CDR3 is built from 14 residues. CDR1 and CDR2 from the germline V gene are SQVTM and ANQGSEA. Written as DNA, the CDR3 is TGCAGCGTTGGAAACAGGAGCACTGGAAACACCATATATTTT. Its translation is CSVGNRSTGNTIYF.

This clonotype was detected only a few times. DNA of the CDR3: TGTGCCAGCAGCTTAATGTCAGATACGCAGTATTTT. It translates to CASSLMSDTQYF. The chain carries TRBV7-3 and TRBJ2-3; D gene unclear. This CDR3 spans 12 amino acids. Trimming shortened V by 1 base and J by 4 bases, and 3 bases separated the two germline ends. Germline CDR1 SGHTA, CDR2 FQGTGA.

V usage is TRBV6-1 and J usage is TRBJ2-1; TRBD2 agrees at 7 bases. Germline values: CDR1 MNHNS, CDR2 SASEGT. CDR3 size: 16 residues. V lost 6 bases to trimming and J lost 5 bases; unmatched junction nucleotides: 13. The CDR3 here is CASSTWGGPGNNEQFF. The CDR3 DNA is TGTGCCAGCAGCACCTGGGGAGGGCCGGGCAACAATGAGCAGTTCTTC.

The table lists this clonotype with a few counts. The genes are TRBV7-2 and TRBJ2-5; the D call may be TRBD1 or TRBD2 (5 bases each). Germline V gene sequence: CDR1 SGHTA, CDR2 FQGNSA. Trimming pared 5 bases from V and 1 base from J, leaving 17 bases between. This CDR3 contains 16 residues. CDR3 in DNA: TGTGCCAGCAGCCCCGGTCCGGGTGGGGGCCAAGAGACCCAGTACTTC. Protein sequence: CASSPGPGGGQETQYF.

This clonotype was seen repeatedly, ten times or more. V is TRBV7-9 and J is TRBJ2-3; tentatively, D is TRBD2 (6 bases). The CDR3 has 15 residues. Trimming took off 2 bases at V and 1 base at J, with 10 bases between the two ends. Germline CDR1 is SEHNR and CDR2 is FQNEAQ (reference sequence). Here the CDR3 reads CASSLRDFGTDTQYF. CDR3 nucleotides: TGTGCCAGCAGCTTAAGGGACTTCGGCACAGATACGCAGTATTTT.

A few counts support this clonotype. This chain uses TRBV11-2 with TRBJ1-1; D unclear. The CDR3 totals 17 residues. V was pared by 5 bases and J by 5 bases, with 24 bases between. Germline V gene data show CDR1 as SGHAT and CDR2 as FQNNGV. As DNA, the CDR3 is TGTGCCAGCAGCCGGGTCGAGGGTCAAGGTGAAGGGACTGAAGCTTTCTTT. This translates into CASSRVEGQGEGTEAFF. Drawing the rest from reference TRBV11-2 and TRBJ1-1, the complete variable domain is EAGVAQSPRYKIIEKRQSVAFWCNPISGHATLYWYQQILGQGPKLLIQFQNNGVVDDSQLPKDRFSAERLKGVDSTLKIQPAKLEDSAVYLCASSRVEGQGEGTEAFFGQGTRLTVV.

The gene calls are TRBV12-3 or TRBV12-4 and TRBJ2-5; TRBD2 might be the D (6 bases). There are 13 residues in the CDR3. V was trimmed by 3 bases and J by 5 bases, leaving 10 bases between them. This CDR3 reads CASSFAAGETQYF. The CDR3 DNA reads TGTGCCAGCAGTTTTGCCGCGGGGGAGACCCAGTACTTC.